The 20 T cell receptor beta chains presented below share a single source sample, sequenced in a study of response to subunit inactivated influenza vaccine. TCRdb processed the RT-PCR reads anew with MiXCR; each CDR3 protein has one entry. The sample has 450,000 to 600,000 distinct CDR3 sequences, 6.5% to 8% seen once. The sample consisted of PBMCs from blood, taken roughly 24 months after vaccination. Receptors were obtained from a man between 50 and 75 years old who received an inactivated influenza vaccine.

A few counts support this clonotype. The chain recombines TRBV20-1 with TRBJ2-1; D may be TRBD2 (6 bases). The V gene's germline CDR1 is DFQATT and CDR2 SNEGSKA (reference sequence). V was pared by 5 bases and J by 1 base, with 15 bases between. The CDR3 has 15 residues. The CDR3 DNA reads as TGCAGTGCTGAAGGGGTGAGCGGGTCCTACAATGAGCAGTTCTTC. Translation: CSAEGVSGSYNEQFF.

This clonotype was counted at least ten times. The V gene is TRBV12-3 or TRBV12-4, the J gene TRBJ2-3, with 9 bases identical to TRBD2. The CDR3 length is 17 residues. With V trimmed by 2 bases and J by 5 bases, 11 bases remained unmatched. The CDR3 DNA reads TGTGCCAGCAGTTTACTGGGTAGCGGGGGTCGAGGAGATACGCAGTATTTT. The encoded protein is CASSLLGSGGRGDTQYF.

This clonotype was counted many times. The chain couples TRBV15 to TRBJ2-7, with unresolved D. The CDR3 is 16 amino acids. The germline CDR1 and CDR2 sequences are LNHNV and YYDKDF (reference sequence). V was trimmed by 2 bases and J by 0 bases, leaving 14 bases between them. DNA of the CDR3: TGTGCCACCAGCAGATCGGCCTCCCTGACCTCCTACGAGCAGTACTTC. Translated: CATSRSASLTSYEQYF.

This clonotype was recorded a few times. The chain is built from TRBV15 and TRBJ2-3, with 7 bases matching TRBD2. The CDR3 loop spans 14 amino acids. V was clipped by 0 bases and J by 8 bases; unmatched bases: 5. Germline loops: CDR1 LNHNV, CDR2 YYDKDF (reference sequence). CDR3 DNA sequence: TGTGCCACCAGCAGAGATTGGGGGGGAGGTACGCAGTATTTT. Protein sequence: CATSRDWGGGTQYF. Looking up the rest from reference TRBV15 and TRBJ2-3 gives the full variable domain: DAMVIQNPRYQVTQFGKPVTLSCSQTLNHNVMYWYQQKSSQAPKLLFHYYDKDFNNEADTPDNFQSRRPNTSFCFLDIRSPGLGDTAMYLCATSRDWGGGTQYFGPGTRLTVL.

This clonotype turned up a few times. The chain combines TRBV20-1 with TRBJ1-5, with 9 bases identical to TRBD1. The CDR3 spans 14 residues. The junction had 8 bases not matched to a gene; V was cut back by 7 bases and J by 4 bases. CDR1 and CDR2 from the germline V gene are DFQATT and SNEGSKA (reference sequence). The DNA of the CDR3 is TGCAGTGTCCAACAGGGGGCTAGTAATCAGCCCCAGCATTTT. It yields the protein CSVQQGASNQPQHF.

Note on this clonotype: Being one base from a much bigger clone, this may be a read error. The chain joins TRBV6-1 to TRBJ2-1, with 7 bases aligning to TRBD2. The CDR3 is made up of 14 amino acids. J was trimmed by 9 bases and V by 5 bases; bases with no gene match: 10. The germline V gene has CDR1 MNHNS and CDR2 SASEGT. Here the CDR3 DNA reads TGTGCCAGCAGTCAGCGGGCGGGGGTTAGTGAGCAGTTCTTC. It yields the protein CASSQRAGVSEQFF.

This clonotype was counted only a few times. The chain joins TRBV18 to TRBJ1-3, with D perhaps TRBD1 (5 bases). V lost 3 bases to trimming and J lost 4 bases, with 25 bases between them. CDR1 and CDR2 (germline): KGHSH, LQKENI. The CDR3 is 19 amino acids. The CDR3 reads CASSPRLIDSSQLGNTIYF. The CDR3, as DNA: TGTGCCAGCTCACCCCGGCTGATCGACAGCTCTCAACTCGGAAACACCATATATTTT. Looking up the rest from reference TRBV18 and TRBJ1-3 gives the full variable domain: NAGVMQNPRHLVRRRGQEARLRCSPMKGHSHVYWYRQLPEEGLKFMVYLQKENIIDESGMPKERFSAEFPKEGPSILRIQQVVRGDSAAYFCASSPRLIDSSQLGNTIYFGEGSWLTVV.

The chain links TRBV3-1 to TRBJ2-2, with 9 bases lining up with TRBD1. Per germline, CDR1 LGHDT and CDR2 YNNKEL (reference sequence). Trimming removed 9 bases from V and 5 bases from J; junction bases left unmatched: 7. The CDR3 runs to 14 residues. The CDR3 coding sequence is TGTGCCAGTACCGGGACAGGGAAGACCGGGGAGCTGTTTTTT. It is translated as CASTGTGKTGELFF.

V and J are TRBV27 and TRBJ2-3; 9 bases line up with TRBD2. CDR1 and CDR2 from the germline V gene are MNHEY and SMNVEV (reference sequence). The CDR3 totals 15 residues. Germline trimming cut 9 bases from V and 6 bases from J; bases unmatched to any gene: 13. CDR3 bases: TGTGCCAGTAGTGCCTCAGCGGGGGGTGGGGATACGCAGTATTTT. Translated, it gives CASSASAGGGDTQYF.

In its sample, this clonotype was seen a few times. V usage is TRBV13 and J usage is TRBJ2-5; 8 bases fit TRBD1. This CDR3 has 13 residues. CDR1 and CDR2 from the germline V gene are PRHDT and FYEKMQ (reference sequence). After removal of 5 bases from V and 4 bases from J, the junction contained 3 bases not matched to a gene. The chain's CDR3 is CASSKGTGETQYF. The CDR3 DNA follows: TGTGCCAGCAGCAAAGGGACAGGAGAGACCCAGTACTTC.

V usage is TRBV28 and J usage is TRBJ1-5; possibly TRBD1 for D (5 bases). The CDR3 has 14 amino acids. Trimming left V 1 base short and J 6 bases short, with 10 bases between. From germline, CDR1 is MDHEN and CDR2 SYDVKM. CDR3 residues: CASSLFGARQPQHF. CDR3 nucleotides: TGTGCCAGCAGTTTATTCGGGGCTCGTCAGCCCCAGCATTTT.

V gene TRBV28 combines with J gene TRBJ1-3, with D possibly TRBD1 on 6 matching bases. The CDR3 has 14 residues. CDR1 and CDR2 from the germline V gene are MDHEN and SYDVKM. V was trimmed by 6 bases and J by 2 bases, leaving 11 bases between them. CDR3 region: CASRQGWAGNTIYF. The CDR3 DNA reads as TGTGCCAGCAGACAGGGTTGGGCTGGAAACACCATATATTTT.

Only a few counts were recorded for this clonotype. This chain uses TRBV20-1 with TRBJ2-5; 11 bases map to TRBD1. Germline loops: CDR1 DFQATT, CDR2 SNEGSKA (reference sequence). The CDR3 is made up of 13 amino acids. CDR3 sequence: CSRGQGALETQYF. CDR3 nucleotides: TGCAGCCGAGGACAGGGGGCCCTCGAGACCCAGTACTTC.

In its sample, this clonotype was seen many times. The V call is TRBV20-1, the J call TRBJ1-1; D perhaps matches TRBD1 (5 bases). Germline V lookup: CDR1 DFQATT, CDR2 SNEGSKA (reference sequence). V gave up 0 bases and J gave up 2 bases, with 16 bases separating them. This CDR3 has 16 residues. The CDR3 loop is CSARDGRKGANTEAFF. In DNA form, the CDR3 reads TGCAGTGCTAGAGATGGGAGGAAAGGGGCAAACACTGAAGCTTTCTTT.

The gene calls are TRBV7-9 and TRBJ2-1, with 8 bases matching TRBD1. CDR1 is SEHNR, CDR2 FQNEAQ, per germline (reference sequence). The CDR3 is 17 amino acids. V trimming: 1 base; J trimming: 6 bases; junction bases outside the gene matches: 11. CDR3 amino acids: CASSLGDGQGRTNEQFF. DNA of the CDR3: TGTGCCAGCAGCTTAGGTGACGGACAGGGAAGGACCAATGAGCAGTTCTTC. Supplemented by reference TRBV7-9 and TRBJ2-1, the full variable domain reads DTGVSQNPRHKITKRGQNVTFRCDPISEHNRLYWYRQTLGQGPEFLTYFQNEAQLEKSRLLSDRFSAERPKGSFSTLEIQRTEQGDSAMYLCASSLGDGQGRTNEQFFGPGTRLTVL.

This clonotype was seen only a few times. The chain has TRBV6-2 or TRBV6-3 and TRBJ2-4; the match to TRBD1 covers 9 bases. Per germline, CDR1 MNHEY and CDR2 SVGEGT. The CDR3 is 16 residues long. The V segment lost 6 bases and the J segment 0 bases; nucleotides outside the gene matches: 6. The CDR3 DNA follows: TGTGCCAGCAGAGATGGACAGGGGATAGCCAAAAACATTCAGTACTTC. Its protein is CASRDGQGIAKNIQYF.

This clonotype was observed many times. Here the CDR3 DNA reads TGTGCCAGCAGCTTGGGGGCCTTGAGAACAGATACGCAGTATTTT. Translating gives CASSLGALRTDTQYF. The rearrangement joins TRBV12-3 or TRBV12-4 to TRBJ2-3; D is possibly TRBD1 (6 bases). The CDR3 sequence is 15 residues long. Trimming shortened V by 6 bases and J by 3 bases, and 16 bases separated the two germline ends.

This clonotype was detected ten times or more. The rearrangement links TRBV10-3 to TRBJ2-1; TRBD2 aligns across 12 bases. Trimming took 5 bases from V and 8 from J; bases not matched to a gene: 22. The CDR3 covers 20 residues. CDR1 is ENHRY, CDR2 SYGVKD, per germline. The chain's CDR3 is CAISSTRLAGEFGHTYEQFF. Here the CDR3 DNA reads TGTGCCATCAGTTCTACTAGACTAGCGGGAGAATTTGGGCATACATATGAGCAGTTCTTC.

The sample holds many counts of this clonotype. In DNA, the CDR3 is TGCAGTATCTACCCGGGACTAGCGGGAGAAGTTTCCTACGAGCAGTACTTC. Amino acid sequence: CSIYPGLAGEVSYEQYF. The genes are TRBV20-1 and TRBJ2-7; 14 bases are a match to TRBD2. The CDR3 has 17 amino acids. With 8 bases clipped from V and 1 base from J, the junction kept 13 bases outside the gene matches. The V gene's germline CDR1 is DFQATT and CDR2 SNEGSKA (reference sequence).

The rearrangement uses TRBV6-1 and TRBJ2-5, with TRBD1 matching 7 bases. This CDR3 has 15 amino acids. The V segment lost 2 bases and the J segment 3 bases; nucleotides outside the gene matches: 6. Per the germline V gene, CDR1 is MNHNS and CDR2 is SASEGT. For the CDR3, the DNA is TGTGCCAGCAGTGAACTGAGGGGGCAGGAAGAGACCCAGTACTTC. Its protein product is CASSELRGQEETQYF.